This TCR beta chain originates from a study of T cells after somatic rescue of genetic block (TCRdb year 2020). Notes on the research overall: What the study looked at was long-term robustness, specifically in a T-cell system that came about through somatic rescue of a genetic block in T-cell development.

Library prep was done by the immunoSEQ multiplex PCR assay. This immuneACCESS table, as held by TCRdb, lists in-frame sequences with V and J called but not all clones. Of the missing ones, under half trace to an unresolved V gene in checked studies; the others have no known cause. The sample table holds some 70,000 clones, of which approximately 91% were seen once. 2.8% of the sample is taken by the ten largest. Deletion took 5 bases off V and 0 bases off J, with a span of 12 bases between the germline ends. The germline V gene provides CDR1 SGHAT and CDR2 FQNNGV. The CDR3 sequence holds 15 residues, the cysteine and phenylalanine included. Only CDR3 DNA remains: 45 bases, in frame from the first base. In its sample, this clone was seen once. Its cognate antigen has yet to be identified. No quality values exist for individual bases; no much larger clone is one base distant.

What was sequenced was peripheral blood mononuclear cells (PBMCs). The clonotype comes from a man aged 25 to 40. The rearrangement combines TRBV11-2 with TRBJ2-3; too little of a D gene remains to name it. The CDR3 protein: CASSPRLDSTDTQYF. The nucleotide sequence reads as follows: TGTGCCAGCAGCCCTAGACTGGATAGCACAGATACGCAGTATTTT.